This T cell receptor beta chain was retrieved from a study of T cell responses to AZD1222 COVID-19 vaccine. This CDR3 comprises 14 residues. The germline gives CDR1 WNHNN, CDR2 SYGVQD (reference sequence). Trimming stripped 5 bases from V and 0 bases from J, with 11 bases between. As for this clone: Its antigen is unidentified.

Assay used: immunoSEQ multiplex PCR; TCRdb lists only in-frame clones, some missing. Of approximately 110,000 clones in the sample, roughly 91% were seen once. General observations from the study: Mostly white British, mostly female donors; authors suggested clonal diversity may be underestimated. Unmutated variant regions are reportedly the target of nearly half of TCRs that are spike-specific.

This sequence originates from an adult in good health. Sample: peripheral blood, taken on day 0 of AZD1222 vaccination. The J gene is TRBJ2-7, the V gene TRBV10-1, with D possibly TRBD2 on 6 matching bases. The CDR3 sequence: CASSPHGGSYEQYF. For the CDR3, the DNA is TGCGCCAGCAGTCCCCACGGGGGCTCCTACGAGCAGTACTTC.